What follows are 3 T cell receptor beta chains derived from one specimen sequenced in a study of regulatory T cells in long-lasting Graves disease listed by TCRdb under 2021. The receptor library was made with multiplex PCR. Sequencer: Illumina HiSeq 4000. CDR3 regions were amplified by Arm-PCR with iRepertoire HTBI primers to construct TCR beta libraries. TCRdb handled the public reads itself, with Q25 trimming in fastp and clone calling in MiXCR, and kept productive beta chains. Rows with one shared CDR3 protein collapse into an entry with the most common genes and DNA. Recorded for this sample are roughly 400,000 distinct CDR3 sequences; approximately 22% of them occurred a single time. The ten biggest clones cover roughly an eighth of the sample. Reading the label with the study, this specimen's time point is: persistent/refractory GD, antithyroid drugs over 5 years with positive TRAb. For both TCR sequencing and RNA sequencing, RNA was extracted from PBMCs in TRIzol.

The sample here was peripheral blood mononuclear cells (PBMCs), taken when the disease was refractory, from a patient treated with antithyroid drugs. The receptors derive from a female donor with Graves disease.

This clonotype was observed many times. The V gene is TRBV10-3, the J gene TRBJ1-1; D remains unclear. In germline, CDR1 is ENHRY, CDR2 SYGVKD. The CDR3 sequence is 14 residues long. The ends were cut back, 6 bases at V and 1 base at J, with 12 bases in the middle. In DNA, the CDR3 is TGTGCCATCAGCCCAGGCTCCTCGAACACTGAAGCTTTCTTT. It specifies CAISPGSSNTEAFF.

This clonotype was recorded at least ten times. This chain links TRBV3-1 with TRBJ1-1; possibly TRBD1 for D (6 bases). This CDR3 has 14 amino acids. With 0 bases removed from V and 4 bases from J, the gap between germline ends came to 9 bases. The V gene's germline CDR1 is LGHDT and CDR2 YNNKEL (reference sequence). This CDR3 is CASSQDNRVTEAFF. The CDR3 coding sequence is TGTGCCAGCAGCCAAGATAACAGGGTCACTGAAGCTTTCTTT.

J is TRBJ1-5 and V is TRBV19; 7 bases are shared with TRBD1. From germline, CDR1 is LNHDA and CDR2 SQIVND (reference sequence). The V and J ends lost 5 bases and 4 bases, in that order; junction bases with no gene match: 2. The CDR3 loop spans 13 amino acids. For the CDR3, the DNA is TGTGCCAGTAGTGCGGGACAGAATCAGCCCCAGCATTTT. Protein product: CASSAGQNQPQHF.